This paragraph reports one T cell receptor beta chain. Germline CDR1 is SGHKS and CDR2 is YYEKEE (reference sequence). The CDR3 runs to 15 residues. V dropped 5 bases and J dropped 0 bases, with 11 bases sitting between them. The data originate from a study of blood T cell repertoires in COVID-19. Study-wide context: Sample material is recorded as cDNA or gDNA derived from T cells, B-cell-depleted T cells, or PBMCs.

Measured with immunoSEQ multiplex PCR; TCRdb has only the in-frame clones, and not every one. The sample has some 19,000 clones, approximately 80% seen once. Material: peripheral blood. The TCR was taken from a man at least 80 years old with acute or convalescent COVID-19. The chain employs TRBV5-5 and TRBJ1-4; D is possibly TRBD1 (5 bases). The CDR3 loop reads CASSRPGTTNEKLFF. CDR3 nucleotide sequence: TGTGCCAGCAGTAGACCAGGGACAACTAATGAAAAACTGTTTTTT.